This T cell receptor (beta chain) was sequenced in a study of blood T cell repertoires in COVID-19. Study in general: The study drew acute and convalescent COVID-19 samples from the United States, Italy and Spain. Sources were T cells, B-cell-depleted T cells, or PBMCs; the material itself was cDNA or gDNA.

Only a few counts were recorded for this clone. Authors' methods: From reference gene primer amplification, estimates of nucleated cell counts were derived. The table came from immunoSEQ multiplex PCR; TCRdb's copy has only in-frame clones and leaves some out. That table supplies the V and J calls and clone size; D and trimming were determined from the DNA. Of some 250,000 clones listed, 70% to 90% were seen once; the top ten hold 6.2%. This TCR derives from a man aged 55 to 70 with acute or convalescent COVID-19. Sequencing input: peripheral blood.

CDR3: CASSFIGGARSGYTF. CDR3 in DNA: TGTGCCAGCTCCTTTATTGGGGGCGCGAGGAGTGGCTACACCTTC. The J gene is TRBJ1-2, the V gene TRBV27; weak D call: TRBD1 (6 bases). Germline lookup yields CDR1 MNHEY and CDR2 SMNVEV (reference sequence). The ends were cut back, 8 bases at V and 7 bases at J, with 23 bases in the middle. The CDR3 loop spans 15 amino acids.